The T cell receptor beta chain under discussion was sequenced for a study of Graves' ophthalmopathy and Graves' hyperthyroidism. Turning to the study itself: Sampling took place at initial diagnosis, with peripheral blood obtained before any treatment. Study-level points and caveats: Clonotypes were expanded in thyroid at above 0.001 frequency, and most also appeared in blood.

Germline CDR1 is SGHTA and CDR2 is FQGNSA. The CDR3 sequence is 15 residues long. With 0 bases clipped from V and 7 bases from J, the junction kept 4 bases outside the gene matches. Using RNA transcripts, the TCR beta CDR3 regions were amplified. RT-PCR in the first round used HTBI primers; a second-round multiplex PCR followed. TCRdb called the multiplex PCR reads again in MiXCR, with one record for every CDR3 protein. The repertoire has a few hundred thousand distinct CDR3 sequences, 15% to 20% of them found once; the top ten carry 10% to 15%. Note on this clonotype: Its cognate antigen is unknown.

This sequence originates from an adult man with Graves' ophthalmopathy. The chain joins TRBV7-2 to TRBJ2-2; TRBD2 matches at 8 bases. Sequencing was carried out using peripheral blood. This chain's CDR3 is CASSLAETSDGELFF. CDR3 DNA sequence: TGTGCCAGCAGCTTAGCGGAGACTAGCGACGGGGAGCTGTTTTTT.